The T cell receptor beta chain described here comes from a study of OX40 agonist ivuxolimab in advanced cancers. Background on the study: Ivuxolimab, an agonist antibody against OX40 (CD134), was given to patients.

Generated by immunoSEQ multiplex PCR, the TCRdb table keeps only in-frame clones and is missing some. The sample yields 81,000 or so clones, roughly 89% seen once. Germline V CDR1 and CDR2: MNHEY, SVGAGI. The CDR3 sequence is 14 residues long. Trimming cost V 6 bases and J 4 bases, with 12 bases left between them. This TCR derives from an adult with an advanced solid tumor such as melanoma, head and neck, liver or kidney cancer. The sample in question was CD4+ or CD8+ T cells sorted from blood, obtained in a trial of the OX40 agonist ivuxolimab. The chain uses TRBV6-5 and TRBJ1-4; TRBD1 might be the D (6 bases). The CDR3: CASRSRQDNEKLFF. CDR3 DNA sequence: TGTGCCAGCAGATCCCGACAGGATAATGAAAAACTGTTTTTT.